The TCR beta chain under discussion was sequenced for a study of blood T cell repertoires in COVID-19. Individuals aged roughly 18 to 95 years were recruited from roughly 22 US areas. Authors' analysis steps: Amplifying reference gene primers gave estimates of nucleated cell counts. The protocol was immunoSEQ multiplex PCR, while the TCRdb copy is restricted to in-frame clones and leaves out a portion. V, J and clone size derive from that table, while D and trimming were established from the DNA sequence. This table holds 230,000 or so clones, 88% found once. The V gene's germline CDR1 is SGHVS and CDR2 FQNEAQ. The V and J ends lost 3 bases and 9 bases, in that order; junction bases with no gene match: 5. The CDR3 covers 15 residues.

The clonotype originates from a woman in her twenties or thirties who had recovered from COVID-19. What was sequenced was PBMCs or T cells enriched from blood (not recorded which). The rearrangement links TRBV7-8 to TRBJ2-1, with 13 bases that match TRBD2. CDR3 nucleotides: TGTGCCAGCAGCTTCACTAGCGGGGGGGCGGGTGAGCAGTTCTTC. Translating gives CASSFTSGGAGEQFF.